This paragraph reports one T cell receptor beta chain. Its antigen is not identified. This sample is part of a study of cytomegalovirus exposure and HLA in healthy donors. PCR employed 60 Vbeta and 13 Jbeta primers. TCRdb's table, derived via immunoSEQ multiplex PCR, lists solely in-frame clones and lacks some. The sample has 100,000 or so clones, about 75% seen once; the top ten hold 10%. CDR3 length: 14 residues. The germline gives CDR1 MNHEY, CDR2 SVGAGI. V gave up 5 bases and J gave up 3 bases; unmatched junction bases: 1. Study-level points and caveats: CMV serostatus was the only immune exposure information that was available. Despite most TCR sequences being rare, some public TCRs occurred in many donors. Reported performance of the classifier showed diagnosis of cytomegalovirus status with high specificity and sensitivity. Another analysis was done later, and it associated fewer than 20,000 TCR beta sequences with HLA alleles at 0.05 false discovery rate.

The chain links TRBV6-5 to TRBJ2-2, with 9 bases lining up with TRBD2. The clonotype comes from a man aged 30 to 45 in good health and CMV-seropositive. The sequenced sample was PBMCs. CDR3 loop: CASSVAGDTGELFF. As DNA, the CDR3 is TGTGCCAGCAGTGTAGCGGGGGACACCGGGGAGCTGTTTTTT.